This T cell receptor (beta chain) was captured in a study of blood T cells in healthy people across ages. The authors ran a second PCR of about 7 to 12 cycles using a sample-barcoded 5' primer and a J-beta primer mix. In TCRdb, the 5' RACE reads were re-called with MiXCR into one record per CDR3 protein. The sample comprises around 1,500,000 distinct CDR3 sequences, around 42% of which are singletons, and roughly 7.9% rests with the top ten. Study-wide findings and caveats: Measured against age, TCR beta diversity per million T cells decreased in a roughly linear manner.

Many counts were recorded for this clonotype. Its antigen is unidentified. CDR3 length: 15 residues. Trimming cost V 5 bases and J 2 bases, with 10 bases left between them. The sequenced sample was blood. The source is a woman aged 18-29 years in good health. The genes are TRBV12-3 or TRBV12-4 and TRBJ2-6; D call uncertain. The CDR3 loop is CASSLGSAGANVLTF. In DNA, the CDR3 is TGTGCCAGCAGTCTCGGTTCAGCTGGGGCCAACGTCCTGACTTTC.